A selection of T cell receptor beta chains follows, all from one sample in a study of a mutant IDH1 vaccine in newly diagnosed glioma. Sequencing used immunoSEQ multiplex PCR; TCRdb keeps in-frame clones, though not all of them. The sample consists of approximately 80,000 clones, roughly nine tenths of them appearing once. No antigen has been assigned to these receptors. The input for sequencing was PBMCs, taken from a glioma patient whose treatment included an IDH1 peptide vaccine. These receptors all stem from a woman aged 45-65 years with glioma. CDR3s include the opening cysteine and the closing phenylalanine or tryptophan. Each record gives: clone size, J gene, V gene, D gene, CDR3 length, CDR3 protein, CDR3 DNA. A D gene is named only where the DNA matches it firmly. Size is stated for part of the rows, as once, few or many counts, or as a class when the clone is expanded.

-,TRBJ1-2,TRBV6-6,TRBD1,14,CASSYAGTGTLSTF,TGTGCCAGCAGTTACGCAGGGACAGGGACCTTAAGCACCTTC
-,TRBJ1-2,TRBV2,-,13,CASSGDGIYGYTF,TGTGCCAGCAGTGGGGATGGGATCTATGGCTACACCTTC
-,TRBJ2-2,TRBV7-9,TRBD1,14,CAKGQAGNTGELFF,TGTGCCAAGGGACAGGCGGGGAACACCGGGGAGCTGTTTTTT
-,TRBJ2-7,TRBV11-2,-,14,CASSLGRAGYEQYF,TGTGCCAGCAGCTTAGGCAGGGCTGGGTACGAGCAGTACTTC
-,TRBJ1-2,TRBV19,-,14,CASSMTAANYGYTF,TGTGCCAGTAGTATGACAGCAGCTAACTATGGCTACACCTTC
few,TRBJ2-2,TRBV5-1,-,16,CASSLGVMANTGELFF,TGCGCCAGCAGCTTGGGGGTGATGGCGAACACCGGGGAGCTGTTTTTT
-,TRBJ1-1,TRBV5-1,-,13,CASSYGPREDAFF,TGCGCCAGCAGCTACGGCCCCCGTGAGGATGCTTTCTTT
-,TRBJ2-2,TRBV29-1,-,22,CSYPLHRDRIEEGRGVVGELFF,TGCAGCTACCCACTCCACCGGGACAGGATCGAGGAGGGGAGGGGAGTCGTTGGGGAGCTGTTTTTT
-,TRBJ2-3,TRBV6-1,-,15,CASSEGGYWTDTQYF,TGTGCCAGCAGTGAAGGGGGGTATTGGACAGATACGCAGTATTTT
-,TRBJ2-7,TRBV6-1,TRBD2,16,CASSEAGTSAMWEQYF,TGTGCCAGCAGTGAAGCCGGGACTAGCGCGATGTGGGAGCAGTACTTC
once,TRBJ2-2,TRBV21-1,-,14,CASSWTGGTGELFF,TGTGCCAGCAGCTGGACAGGGGGTACCGGGGAGCTGTTTTTT
-,TRBJ2-7,TRBV18,-,13,CASSPREGHEQYF,TGTGCCAGCTCACCACGAGAAGGCCACGAGCAGTACTTC
-,TRBJ1-6,TRBV19,TRBD1,14,CASRLTGGNSPLHF,TGTGCCAGTAGGCTGACAGGGGGCAATTCACCCCTCCACTTT
-,TRBJ2-3,TRBV7-9,-,9,CASSFPGQF,TGTGCCAGCAGCTTCCCAGGGCAATTT
-,TRBJ1-4,TRBV2,TRBD1,15,CASREQGAINEKLFF,TGTGCCAGCAGGGAACAGGGGGCGATTAATGAAAAACTGTTTTTT
once,TRBJ1-1,TRBV6-1,TRBD1,14,CASSWDRGNTEAFF,TGTGCCAGCAGCTGGGACAGGGGGAACACTGAAGCTTTCTTT
-,TRBJ2-3,TRBV23-1,-,16,CASRNQGRDSTDTQYF,TGCGCCAGCCGAAACCAGGGCCGGGACAGCACAGATACGCAGTATTTT
-,TRBJ2-7,TRBV9,-,16,CASSVHEGGGSYEQYF,TGTGCCAGCAGCGTGCACGAGGGGGGAGGCTCCTACGAGCAGTACTTC
-,TRBJ2-1,TRBV7-8,-,14,CASSLSGRINEQFF,TGTGCCAGCAGCTTAAGTGGTCGGATCAATGAGCAGTTCTTC
-,TRBJ1-4,TRBV27,TRBD1,14,CASRGRNRGEKLFF,TGTGCCAGCCGGGGACGAAACAGGGGTGAAAAACTGTTTTTT
-,TRBJ2-7,TRBV5-1,TRBD2,16,CASSPETSGSSYEQYF,TGCGCCAGCAGCCCTGAGACTAGCGGGAGCTCCTACGAGCAGTACTTC
-,TRBJ1-1,TRBV18,-,13,CATRASMNTEAFF,TGTGCCACCCGGGCTTCGATGAACACTGAAGCTTTCTTT
-,TRBJ2-7,TRBV29-1,TRBD2,14,CSVPVAGPSREQYF,TGCAGCGTGCCGGTAGCGGGCCCCTCAAGGGAGCAGTACTTC
-,TRBJ2-1,TRBV7-9,TRBD2,16,CASSLAGGRARDEQFF,TGTGCCAGCAGCTTAGCTGGCGGGAGGGCCAGGGATGAGCAGTTCTTC
-,TRBJ1-5,TRBV5-1,-,13,CASSLDPNQPQHF,TGCGCCAGCAGCTTGGATCCCAATCAGCCCCAGCATTTT
-,TRBJ1-4,TRBV28,-,14,CASSGAGANEKLFF,TGTGCCAGCAGTGGGGCAGGGGCTAATGAAAAACTGTTTTTT
-,TRBJ2-7,TRBV7-8,-,15,CASSGRGGNSYEQYF,TGTGCCAGCAGCGGCAGGGGGGGGAACTCCTACGAGCAGTACTTC
-,TRBJ1-1,TRBV19,-,15,CASSISGSVNTEAFF,TGTGCCAGTAGTATAAGTGGATCGGTGAACACTGAAGCTTTCTTT
medium-sized,TRBJ1-1,TRBV29-1,TRBD1,13,CSVAGTANTEAFF,TGCAGCGTTGCAGGGACAGCGAACACTGAAGCTTTCTTT
-,TRBJ2-1,TRBV5-1,-,15,CASSLVASAYNEQFF,TGCGCCAGCAGCTTGGTAGCTAGTGCCTACAATGAGCAGTTCTTC
-,TRBJ1-5,TRBV7-9,-,15,CASSAGETALRPQHF,TGTGCCAGCAGCGCCGGTGAGACAGCTCTACGGCCCCAGCATTTT
-,TRBJ2-3,TRBV28,TRBD2,15,CASSWRGGRTDTQYF,TGTGCCAGCAGTTGGAGGGGCGGGAGAACAGATACGCAGTATTTT
-,TRBJ2-1,TRBV10-1,-,14,CASSESDKENEQFF,TGCGCCAGCAGTGAGTCGGACAAGGAAAATGAGCAGTTCTTC
-,TRBJ1-1,TRBV6-6,-,16,CASTPGPLKRATEAFF,TGTGCCAGCACCCCGGGACCGCTAAAACGGGCCACTGAAGCTTTCTTT
-,TRBJ2-1,TRBV5-6,-,15,CASRQPQTGRNEQFF,TGTGCCAGCAGACAGCCTCAAACAGGGAGGAATGAGCAGTTCTTC
once,TRBJ1-5,TRBV28,-,13,CATQRQSNQPQHF,TGTGCCACCCAGAGGCAGAGCAATCAGCCCCAGCATTTT
-,TRBJ2-7,TRBV5-1,-,13,CASSLDGTYEQYF,TGCGCCAGCAGCTTGGATGGCACCTACGAGCAGTACTTC
-,TRBJ2-1,TRBV4-2,-,15,CASSQERTRVDEQFF,TGTGCCAGCAGCCAAGAAAGGACTCGAGTGGATGAGCAGTTCTTC
-,TRBJ1-1,TRBV27,-,13,CASSLGPNTEAFF,TGTGCCAGCAGCCTAGGACCGAACACTGAAGCTTTCTTT
-,TRBJ2-7,TRBV5-6,-,13,CASSSRSSYEQYF,TGTGCCAGCAGTTCTCGTAGCTCCTACGAGCAGTACTTC
-,TRBJ2-4,TRBV7-2,-,14,CASSVGHAENIQYF,TGTGCCAGCAGCGTGGGACATGCTGAAAACATTCAGTACTTC
-,TRBJ2-7,TRBV28,TRBD2,15,CASSLGLAGGYEQYF,TGTGCCAGCAGTCTCGGACTAGCGGGAGGGTACGAGCAGTACTTC